The entry below describes one T cell receptor (beta chain). What it binds is unknown. This sample is part of a study of cytomegalovirus exposure and HLA in healthy donors. Study background: HLA-typed donors were the source of about 85 million unique TCRs held in an early data release.

General study findings and limits: No immune exposure information besides CMV serostatus was available. In a later analysis, HLA-C alleles had the fewest associated TCRs, DRB1 alleles the most. Reportedly, cytomegalovirus status was diagnosed with high sensitivity and specificity.

The CDR3 loop spans 18 amino acids. J was trimmed by 6 bases and V by 5 bases; bases with no gene match: 14. The germline V gene has CDR1 MDHEN and CDR2 SYDVKM. The PCR made use of 60 Vbeta and 13 Jbeta primers. Clones were read by immunoSEQ multiplex PCR, and TCRdb kept only the in-frame ones, dropping some. This table holds 110,000 to 150,000 clones, about 75% found once. This chain connects TRBV28 to TRBJ2-7; TRBD2 matches at 15 bases. This receptor was obtained from a young man in good health and CMV-seronegative. The material sequenced was PBMCs. CDR3 coding DNA: TGTGCCAGCAGTCCACCCTTTCGGACTAGCGGGAGGGCGGTCGAGCAGTACTTC. This codes for CASSPPFRTSGRAVEQYF.